The rows below give T cell receptor beta chains drawn from one sample of a study of CD8+CD57+ T cells in acquired aplastic anemia. TCRdb ran MiXCR on the reads and lists one entry per CDR3 protein. There are around 200,000 distinct CDR3 sequences in the sample; roughly two thirds occur only once, and roughly 50% lies in the top ten. The sequenced sample consisted of sorted CD4+, CD8+, or CD8+CD57+ T cells (not recorded which) from PBMCs. Every receptor here comes from a human donor with aplastic anemia. Each CDR3 is given with its conserved first and last residue. A D gene is named only where the DNA matches it firmly. The size of a clone is reported for some rows only, either as once, few or many, or as a class for expanded clones.

-,TRBJ1-6,TRBD1,TRBV7-2,CASSANSGQLNSPLHF,TGTGCCAGCAGCGCTAACTCGGGACAGCTTAATTCACCCCTCCACTTT
-,TRBJ1-1,TRBD1,TRBV20-1,CSARGTGETEAFF,TGCAGTGCTAGGGGGACAGGGGAAACTGAAGCTTTCTTT
-,TRBJ1-6,TRBD1,TRBV10-1,CASSGTGGGGISPLHF,TGCGCCAGCAGTGGCACAGGGGGCGGGGGGATTTCACCCCTCCACTTT
-,TRBJ2-5,TRBD1,TRBV24-1,CATSGNGTGQETQYF,TGTGCCACCAGTGGTAACGGGACAGGGCAAGAGACCCAGTACTTC
-,TRBJ2-2,TRBD2,TRBV7-6,CASSSETSGGRFTGELFF,TGTGCCAGCAGCTCTGAGACTAGCGGGGGGCGGTTCACCGGGGAGCTGTTTTTT
-,TRBJ2-1,-,TRBV7-3,CASSLTRGPLLQEQFF,TGTGCCAGCAGCCTAACCCGGGGGCCTTTACTTCAGGAGCAGTTCTTC
-,TRBJ1-6,-,TRBV9,CASSPKPGPNSPLHF,TGTGCCAGCAGCCCGAAACCGGGACCGAATTCACCCCTCCACTTT
-,TRBJ2-7,TRBD2,TRBV10-1,CASRHALAGGHEQYF,TGCGCCAGCAGGCACGCACTAGCGGGAGGGCACGAGCAGTACTTC
-,TRBJ1-1,-,TRBV5-6,CASSLARTEAFF,TGTGCCAGCAGCTTGGCCCGGACTGAAGCTTTCTTT
-,TRBJ2-7,TRBD2,TRBV7-9,CASSETSGKYEQYF,TGTGCCAGCAGCGAGACCAGCGGGAAATACGAGCAGTACTTC
many,TRBJ2-5,-,TRBV6-1,CATEGGGTGAQYF,TGTGCCACAGAGGGGGGAGGGACCGGGGCCCAGTACTTC
-,TRBJ2-3,-,TRBV10-1,CASSERASRNTDTQYF,TGCGCCAGCAGTGAGCGGGCTAGCCGAAACACAGATACGCAGTATTTT
-,TRBJ1-5,TRBD1,TRBV20-1,CSAGTDSNQPQHF,TGCAGTGCAGGGACAGACAGCAATCAGCCCCAGCATTTT
-,TRBJ1-2,-,TRBV9,CASSATGIYGYTF,TGTGCCAGCAGCGCTACAGGGATCTATGGCTACACCTTC
once,TRBJ1-5,-,TRBV19,CASKGYGYNEPQHF,TGTGCCAGTAAAGGGTACGGCTACAATGAGCCCCAGCATTTT
few,TRBJ2-7,TRBD1,TRBV7-9,CASTMTGAGYEQYF,TGTGCCAGCACGATGACAGGGGCAGGCTACGAGCAGTACTTC
once,TRBJ1-1,-,TRBV7-3,CASSLYPGGTEAFF,TGTGCCAGCAGCTTATACCCCGGTGGGACTGAAGCTTTCTTT
-,TRBJ1-6,-,TRBV2,CASSPGDGGYNSPLHF,TGTGCCAGCAGTCCAGGGGATGGGGGCTATAATTCACCCCTCCACTTT